Described below is a single T cell receptor beta chain sequence and its context. V was shortened by 10 bases and J by 0 bases, with 16 bases between the two germline ends. CDR1 is LNHDA and CDR2 is SQIVND in the germline V gene (reference sequence). The length of the CDR3 is 15 residues. The assay was immunoSEQ multiplex PCR, and TCRdb's table has in-frame clones only and misses some. Here the sample spans 200,000 to 250,000 clones, approximately 86% being singletons. This record belongs to a study of blood T cell repertoires in COVID-19. Study background: Sites across the United States, Italy and Spain contributed samples from acute and convalescent COVID-19. Nucleic acid was either cDNA or gDNA, and it came from T cells, B-cell-depleted T cells, or PBMCs.

The chain uses TRBV19 and TRBJ1-5; no definite D call. The material sequenced was peripheral blood. This TCR was sampled from a woman aged 45-60 years with COVID-19, enrolled during active disease. This chain's CDR3 is CATQGHGDSNQPQHF. The CDR3 DNA reads as TGTGCCACCCAAGGGCACGGGGATAGCAATCAGCCCCAGCATTTT.